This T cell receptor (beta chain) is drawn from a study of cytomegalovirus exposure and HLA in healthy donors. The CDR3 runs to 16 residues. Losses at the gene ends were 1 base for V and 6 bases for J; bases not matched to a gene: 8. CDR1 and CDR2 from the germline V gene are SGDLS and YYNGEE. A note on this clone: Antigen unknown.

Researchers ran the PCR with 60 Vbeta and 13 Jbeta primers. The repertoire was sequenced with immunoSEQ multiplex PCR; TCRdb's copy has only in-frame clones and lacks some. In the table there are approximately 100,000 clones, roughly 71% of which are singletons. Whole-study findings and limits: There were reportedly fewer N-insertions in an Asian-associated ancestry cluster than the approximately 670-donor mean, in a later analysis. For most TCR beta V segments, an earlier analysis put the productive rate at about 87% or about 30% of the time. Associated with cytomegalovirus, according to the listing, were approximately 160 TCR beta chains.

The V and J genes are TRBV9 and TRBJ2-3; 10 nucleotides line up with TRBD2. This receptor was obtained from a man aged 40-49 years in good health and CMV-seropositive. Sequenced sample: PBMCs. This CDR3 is CASSVNQREGGDTQYF. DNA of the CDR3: TGTGCCAGCAGCGTAAATCAGCGGGAGGGCGGGGATACGCAGTATTTT.